This T cell receptor (beta chain) comes out of a study of PD-L1 blockade in urothelial cancer. At the level of the study: About nine tenths of the roughly 29 patients comprised males who had bladder-origin urothelial cancer. When blood samples were assessed, the median T cell count was 141,255. The analyses of blood took place 3 weeks (second dose) and 6 weeks after treatment start.

The count of this clone is one. Trimming took off 0 bases at V and 4 bases at J, with 8 bases between the two ends. CDR1 and CDR2 from the germline V gene are SGHRS and YFSETQ. This CDR3 is 14 amino acids long. As for time point: pretreatment peripheral blood. Urothelial carcinoma, locally advanced or metastatic, affected the patients. Only in-frame clones appear in the TCRdb table, and some are missing; sequencing was by immunoSEQ multiplex PCR. The sample consists of 35,000 or so clones, 84% of them appearing once. The receptor was derived from a man in his sixties with urothelial cancer. The rearrangement uses TRBV5-1 and TRBJ1-5; a possible D gene is TRBD1 (5 bases). This sample comprised PBMCs, obtained around atezolizumab (anti-PD-L1) treatment. This chain's CDR3 is CASSLEAGNQPQHF. Here the CDR3 DNA reads TGCGCCAGCAGCTTGGAGGCAGGGAATCAGCCCCAGCATTTT.